The TCR beta chain described here comes from a study of blood T cell repertoires in COVID-19. The wider study: The cDNA or gDNA used as material had been derived from T cells, B-cell-depleted T cells, or PBMCs.

V lost 4 bases, J lost 7 bases, and 8 bases stayed unmatched. CDR1 is SGHKS, CDR2 YYEKEE, per germline (reference sequence). The CDR3 length is 16 residues. Assay used: immunoSEQ multiplex PCR; TCRdb lists only in-frame clones, some missing. The sample carries some 240,000 clones, more than 75% recorded once. Source material: peripheral blood. The chain uses TRBV5-5 and TRBJ1-6; 10 positions agree with TRBD1. This clonotype was sampled from a woman aged 55-69 years with active or convalescent COVID-19. The CDR3 bases are TGTGCCAGCAGCCCCGGGACAGGGGCGAGGAATTCACCCCTCCACTTT. Its protein is CASSPGTGARNSPLHF.